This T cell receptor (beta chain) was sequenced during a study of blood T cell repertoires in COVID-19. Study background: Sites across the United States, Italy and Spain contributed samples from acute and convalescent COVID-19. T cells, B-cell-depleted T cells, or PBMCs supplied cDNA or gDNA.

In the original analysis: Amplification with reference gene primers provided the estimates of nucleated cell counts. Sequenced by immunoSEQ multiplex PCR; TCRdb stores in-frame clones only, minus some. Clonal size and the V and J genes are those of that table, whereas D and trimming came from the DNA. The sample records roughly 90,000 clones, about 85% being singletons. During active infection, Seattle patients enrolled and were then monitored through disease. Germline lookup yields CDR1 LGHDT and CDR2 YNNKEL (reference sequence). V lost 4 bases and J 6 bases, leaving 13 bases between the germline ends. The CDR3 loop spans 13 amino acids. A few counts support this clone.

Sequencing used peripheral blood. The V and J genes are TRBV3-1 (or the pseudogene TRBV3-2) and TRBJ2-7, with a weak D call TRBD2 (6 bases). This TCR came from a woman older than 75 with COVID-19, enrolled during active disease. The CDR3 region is CASSRTRESEQYF. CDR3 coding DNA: TGTGCCAGCAGCCGTACCCGGGAGAGCGAGCAGTACTTC.